The 11 T cell receptor beta chains in this list originate from one sample, sequenced in a study of T cell responses to AZD1222 COVID-19 vaccine. Generated by immunoSEQ multiplex PCR, the TCRdb table keeps only in-frame clones and is missing some. The sample shows roughly 150,000 clones, just over 90% of them seen only once. The sample consisted of peripheral blood, taken on day 0 of AZD1222 vaccination. Every receptor here comes from an adult in good health.

V gene TRBV25-1 combines with J gene TRBJ1-2; D gene unclear. Trimming stripped 2 bases from V and 7 bases from J, with 11 bases between. CDR1 and CDR2 (germline): MGHDK, SYGVNS. The CDR3 is 13 amino acids. CDR3 bases: TGTGCCAGCAGTGAAAACGGATGGGGTGGCTACACCTTC. Translation: CASSENGWGGYTF.

The V and J genes are TRBV9 and TRBJ1-3; D remains ambiguous. Trimming took off 4 bases at V and 6 bases at J, with 17 bases between the two ends. CDR3 length equals 15 residues. From germline, CDR1 is SGDLS and CDR2 YYNGEE. The CDR3 loop reads CASSTRGYDENTIYF. In DNA, the CDR3 is TGTGCCAGCAGCACCAGAGGGTATGATGAAAACACCATATATTTT.

This rearrangement joins TRBV12-5 to TRBJ2-3; D not resolved. CDR3 length: 14 residues. Trimming took off 3 bases at V and 2 bases at J, with 9 bases between the two ends. Per germline, CDR1 LGHNT and CDR2 FRNRAP. CDR3 amino acids: CASGLGQPTDTQYF. In DNA form, the CDR3 reads TGTGCTAGTGGTTTAGGGCAACCCACAGATACGCAGTATTTT.

The chain employs TRBV15 and TRBJ1-3, with D tentatively TRBD1 (6 bases). Germline V gene sequence: CDR1 LNHNV, CDR2 YYDKDF (reference sequence). The CDR3 runs 15 residues. Trimming left V 3 bases short and J 5 bases short, with 14 bases between. CDR3 region: CATSRSRDTRNTIYF. CDR3 bases: TGTGCCACCAGCAGGAGCCGGGACACCCGAAACACCATATATTTT.

CDR3 coding DNA: TGTGCCAGCAGTAGGGGTCGGGATGGCAATCAGCCCCAGCATTTT. It is translated as CASSRGRDGNQPQHF. V usage is TRBV6-5 and J usage is TRBJ1-5, with a possible D match to TRBD1 (5 bases). Germline CDR1 MNHEY, CDR2 SVGAGI. Trimming cost V 5 bases and J 2 bases, with 13 bases left between them. The CDR3 is made up of 15 amino acids.

The chain employs TRBV7-6 and TRBJ1-2; 8 bases are a match to TRBD1. With V trimmed by 5 bases and J by 3 bases, 5 bases remained unmatched. This CDR3 contains 14 residues. Germline CDR1 and CDR2: SGHVS and FNYEAQ. The CDR3 spells CASSETGGDYGYTF. The CDR3 bases are TGTGCCAGCAGCGAAACAGGGGGGGACTATGGCTACACCTTC.

There are a few counts of this clone. The rearrangement links TRBV6-2 or TRBV6-3 to TRBJ1-1; weak D call: TRBD1 (5 bases). The germline V and J ends were trimmed by 2 bases and 8 bases, with 9 bases remaining between them. This CDR3 contains 12 residues. From germline, CDR1 is MNHEY and CDR2 SVGEGT. The CDR3 sequence is CASSYIRDEAFF. The CDR3 DNA is TGTGCCAGCAGTTACATCAGGGACGAAGCTTTCTTT.

The chain has TRBV15 and TRBJ1-2; 7 bases match TRBD1. The CDR3 length is 16 residues. Per germline, CDR1 LNHNV and CDR2 YYDKDF (reference sequence). J lost 6 bases, V lost 0 bases, and 10 bases had no gene match. The CDR3 DNA reads as TGTGCCACCAGCAGAGATCGGTCGCAGGGGGAGGATGGCTACACCTTC. Translated: CATSRDRSQGEDGYTF.

This clone was counted once. The V call is TRBV12-3 or TRBV12-4, the J call TRBJ1-5; D ambiguous. The V end lost 6 bases, the J end lost 3 bases, and 9 bases lay between the germline ends. This CDR3 is 13 amino acids long. The CDR3 is CASSRRDNQPQHF. The CDR3 coding sequence is TGTGCCAGCAGCAGGCGGGACAATCAGCCCCAGCATTTT.

The chain joins TRBV7-9 to TRBJ1-1; D is unresolved. The germline V gene has CDR1 SEHNR and CDR2 FQNEAQ (reference sequence). The V and J ends lost 5 bases and 8 bases respectively, with 15 bases between them. CDR3 length: 13 amino acids. The CDR3 loop reads CASSPSVDSEAFF. DNA for the CDR3: TGTGCCAGCAGCCCCAGCGTAGACTCAGAAGCTTTCTTT.

V is TRBV7-2 and J is TRBJ1-4; no clear D gene. Trimming took off 3 bases at V and 3 bases at J, with 8 bases between the two ends. Germline V gives CDR1 SGHTA, CDR2 FQGNSA. The CDR3 has 14 amino acids. The CDR3, as DNA: TGTGCCAGCAGCTTTCCAGGACCTAATGAAAAACTGTTTTTT. Translating it yields CASSFPGPNEKLFF.